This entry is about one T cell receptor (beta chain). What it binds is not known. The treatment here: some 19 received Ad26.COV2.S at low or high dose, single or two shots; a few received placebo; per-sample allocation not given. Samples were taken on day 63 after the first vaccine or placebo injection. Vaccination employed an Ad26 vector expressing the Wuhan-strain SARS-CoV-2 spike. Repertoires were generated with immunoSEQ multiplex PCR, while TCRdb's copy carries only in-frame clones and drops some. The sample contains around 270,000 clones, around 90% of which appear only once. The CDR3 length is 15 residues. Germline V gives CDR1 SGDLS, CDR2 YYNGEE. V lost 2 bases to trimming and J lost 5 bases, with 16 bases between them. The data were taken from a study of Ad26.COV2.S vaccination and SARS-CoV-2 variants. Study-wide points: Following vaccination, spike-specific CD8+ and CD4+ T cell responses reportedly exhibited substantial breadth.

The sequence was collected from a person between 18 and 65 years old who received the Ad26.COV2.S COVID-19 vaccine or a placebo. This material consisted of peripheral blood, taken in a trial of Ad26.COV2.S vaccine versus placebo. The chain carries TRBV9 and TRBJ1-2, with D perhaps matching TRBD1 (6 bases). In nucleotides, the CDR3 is TGTGCCAGCAGCGTTTCTTGGACAGCCAGTTATGGCTACACCTTC. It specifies CASSVSWTASYGYTF.